Given below is one TCR beta chain in context. This entry comes from a study of control samples from healthy donors and cancer patients. Sequencing used immunoSEQ multiplex PCR; TCRdb keeps in-frame clones, though not all of them. The repertoire consists of under 150,000 clones, with about nine tenths occurring once and the leading ten covering around 10%. CDR1 and CDR2 from the germline V gene are LGHDT and YNNKEL (reference sequence). This CDR3 is 16 amino acids long. Trimming shortened V by 2 bases and J by 5 bases, and 16 bases separated the two germline ends. The sequencing sample was made of blood. This chain connects TRBV3-1 (or the pseudogene TRBV3-2) to TRBJ1-5, with D maybe TRBD1 (5 bases). The sequence was collected from a woman aged 30 to 39 in good health. The CDR3: CASSQSGPGAHQPQHF. CDR3 DNA: TGTGCCAGCAGCCAAAGCGGGCCCGGGGCGCATCAGCCCCAGCATTTT.